The 19 T cell receptor beta chains below come from one sample, sequenced in a study of cytomegalovirus exposure and HLA in healthy donors (dated by TCRdb to about 2017). Library creation used the immunoSEQ multiplex PCR assay. For the multiplex PCR, a mixture combining 60 forward primers for TCR Vbeta segments and 13 reverse primers for TCR Jbeta segments was used. What TCRdb holds here is the immuneACCESS table cut down to in-frame rearrangements. Part of the clones is not present; checked against another copy, under half of the missing clones reflect an unresolved V gene, and the others are unexplained. The sample has 110,000 to 150,000 clones on record, around 72% of them singletons. The biggest ten clones account for roughly 1.3% of the sample. The material sequenced was PBMCs. Source of these receptors: a woman in her forties in good health and CMV-seronegative.

The chain employs TRBV28 and TRBJ2-3; 10 bases line up with TRBD2. Losses at the gene ends were 5 bases for V and 10 bases for J; bases not matched to a gene: 3. The CDR3 covers 12 residues. Germline-derived CDR1 and CDR2 are MDHEN and SYDVKM. CDR3 sequence: CASSKTSGAQYF. In DNA, the CDR3 is TGTGCCAGCAGTAAAACTAGCGGGGCGCAGTATTTT.

This chain joins TRBV25-1 and TRBJ1-1, with D unresolved. Between the trimmed V and J ends, which lost 7 bases and 2 bases, there was a span of 14 bases. In germline, CDR1 is MGHDK, CDR2 SYGVNS. CDR3 length: 14 amino acids. The CDR3 spells CASTPRTDNTEAFF. The CDR3 bases are TGTGCCAGCACCCCCAGGACTGACAACACTGAAGCTTTCTTT.

The chain recombines TRBV6-5 with TRBJ1-1, with a weak D call TRBD1 (5 bases). The CDR3 covers 16 residues. V lost 4 bases and J 3 bases, leaving 18 bases between the germline ends. CDR1 is MNHEY and CDR2 is SVGAGI in the germline V gene. The CDR3 loop reads CASSFSRRGWDTEAFF. The CDR3 nucleotides read TGTGCCAGCAGTTTCTCCCGGAGGGGTTGGGACACTGAAGCTTTCTTT.

This rearrangement joins TRBV6-1 to TRBJ1-1; maybe TRBD1 (6 bases). Trimming cost V 9 bases and J 0 bases, with 11 bases left between them. The germline CDR1 and CDR2 sequences are MNHNS and SASEGT. The CDR3 totals 13 residues. The CDR3 here is CASVRGLNTEAFF. The CDR3 region has the DNA TGTGCCAGTGTCAGGGGCTTGAACACTGAAGCTTTCTTT.

The chain carries TRBV6-5 and TRBJ1-2, with 7 bases identical to TRBD1. Per the germline V gene, CDR1 is MNHEY and CDR2 is SVGAGI. Trimming took 0 bases from V and 8 from J; bases not matched to a gene: 12. The length of the CDR3 is 16 residues. CDR3 coding DNA: TGTGCCAGCAGTTACTCGATCGGAACAGGGGTCAGGGGCTACACCTTC. The encoded protein is CASSYSIGTGVRGYTF.

The J gene is TRBJ2-5, the V gene TRBV28; D is ambiguous. The CDR3 sequence is 14 residues long. Germline-derived CDR1 and CDR2 are MDHEN and SYDVKM. V was cut by 5 bases and J by 0 bases, with 10 bases left in between. The CDR3 here is CASSPARYQETQYF. The CDR3 DNA follows: TGTGCCAGCAGTCCGGCGAGGTACCAAGAGACCCAGTACTTC.

The chain employs TRBV27 and TRBJ1-1, with 10 positions matching TRBD1. The V gene's germline CDR1 is MNHEY and CDR2 SMNVEV (reference sequence). Germline trimming cut 5 bases from V and 5 bases from J; bases unmatched to any gene: 5. CDR3 length equals 14 residues. The CDR3 nucleotides read TGTGCCAGCAGTGTCCCGGGACAGGGGACTGAAGCTTTCTTT. It yields the protein CASSVPGQGTEAFF.

V and J are TRBV6-1 and TRBJ1-2, with unresolved D. The length of the CDR3 is 14 residues. Germline CDR1 reads MNHNS; CDR2 reads SASEGT. V dropped 6 bases and J dropped 8 bases, with 19 bases sitting between them. The CDR3 DNA reads as TGTGCCAGCAGCGGCGGTCGCCGGGTCGAGGGCTACACCTTC. It is translated as CASSGGRRVEGYTF.

The chain carries TRBV28 and TRBJ2-7, with D perhaps matching TRBD2 (7 bases). There are 13 residues in the CDR3. Germline V gene lookup returns CDR1 MDHEN and CDR2 SYDVKM. Between the trimmed V and J ends, which lost 5 bases and 7 bases, there was a span of 15 bases. The CDR3, as DNA: TGTGCCAGCAGTAGGGGGGGACGATATGAGCAGTACGTC. As protein: CASSRGGRYEQYV.

The chain is built from TRBV27 and TRBJ2-7; D possibly corresponds to TRBD1 (6 bases). The V end lost 5 bases, the J end lost 2 bases, and 25 bases lay between the germline ends. The CDR3 sequence is 18 residues long. In germline, CDR1 is MNHEY, CDR2 SMNVEV (reference sequence). CDR3: CASSDDKTAGDPAYEQYF. The CDR3 bases are TGTGCCAGCAGTGACGACAAAACCGCAGGGGACCCCGCCTACGAGCAGTACTTC.

V is TRBV27 and J is TRBJ2-3; D might be TRBD1 (6 bases). V lost 4 bases, J lost 0 bases, and 17 bases lay in between. The length of the CDR3 is 17 residues. Germline V gene sequence: CDR1 MNHEY, CDR2 SMNVEV (reference sequence). Written as DNA, the CDR3 is TGTGCCAGCAGTTCCTTCGGACAGCCTACTAGCACAGATACGCAGTATTTT. The encoded protein is CASSSFGQPTSTDTQYF.

The chain combines TRBV6-1 with TRBJ1-5; TRBD1 agrees at 9 bases. Germline V gene sequence: CDR1 MNHNS, CDR2 SASEGT. This CDR3 spans 14 amino acids. V gave up 10 bases and J gave up 5 bases; unmatched junction bases: 9. The CDR3 nucleotides read TGTGCCATTTGGACAGGGGATGGGTATCAGCCCCAGCATTTT. It is translated as CAIWTGDGYQPQHF.

Here the CDR3 DNA reads TGCGCCAGCAGCTTCCAGACAGGGTCAGCCAAAAACATTCAGTACTTC. Protein product: CASSFQTGSAKNIQYF. The genes are TRBV5-1 and TRBJ2-4, with 7 bases aligning to TRBD1. The trim removed 2 bases at V and 0 bases at J, leaving 5 bases unmatched. CDR1 is SGHRS, CDR2 YFSETQ, per germline. This CDR3 comprises 16 residues. The variable domain in full, completed from reference TRBV5-1 and TRBJ2-4, reads KAGVTQTPRYLIKTRGQQVTLSCSPISGHRSVSWYQQTPGQGLQFLFEYFSETQRNKGNFPGRFSGRQFSNSRSEMNVSTLELGDSALYLCASSFQTGSAKNIQYFGAGTRLSVL.

The rearrangement uses TRBV9 and TRBJ2-3; 9 bases are shared with TRBD2. V shed 1 base and J 2 bases; nucleotides not matched to a gene: 5. CDR3 length: 16 residues. Germline V CDR1 and CDR2: SGDLS, YYNGEE. CDR3 region: CASSVPASGVTDTQYF. DNA for the CDR3: TGTGCCAGCAGCGTACCGGCTAGCGGGGTCACAGATACGCAGTATTTT.

This chain uses TRBV18 with TRBJ1-2, with no clear D. This CDR3 is 14 amino acids long. The germline V gene encodes CDR1 KGHSH and CDR2 LQKENI. Trimming took off 3 bases at V and 2 bases at J, with 10 bases between the two ends. The CDR3 loop reads CASSPRQTNYGYTF. As DNA, the CDR3 is TGTGCCAGCTCACCTAGGCAGACAAACTATGGCTACACCTTC.

The chain has TRBV5-1 and TRBJ2-5; 11 nucleotides agree with TRBD2. This CDR3 has 16 residues. Germline V lookup: CDR1 SGHRS, CDR2 YFSETQ. The V segment lost 4 bases and the J segment 2 bases; nucleotides outside the gene matches: 7. CDR3 DNA sequence: TGCGCCAGCAGCCCGGGACTAGCGGAAAAACAAGAGACCCAGTACTTC. As protein: CASSPGLAEKQETQYF.

The chain uses TRBV6-5 and TRBJ1-1; 11 bases map to TRBD1. The germline V gene has CDR1 MNHEY and CDR2 SVGAGI. J lost 7 bases, V lost 7 bases, and 11 bases had no gene match. The CDR3 length is 15 residues. The CDR3 loop is CASKEPGTGGGEAFF. CDR3 bases: TGTGCCAGCAAGGAACCCGGGACAGGGGGGGGTGAAGCTTTCTTT.

This clone has a single count. The chain links TRBV2 to TRBJ1-4, with 7 nucleotides matching TRBD1. V lost 5 bases, J lost 3 bases, and 6 bases stayed unmatched. CDR3 length equals 15 residues. The germline CDR1 and CDR2 sequences are SNHLY and FYNNEI. The CDR3 loop reads CASSFNRGPNEKLFF. DNA for the CDR3: TGTGCCAGCAGTTTTAACAGGGGCCCTAATGAAAAACTGTTTTTT.

The chain uses TRBV5-1 and TRBJ2-7; 10 positions agree with TRBD1. This CDR3 is 15 amino acids long. The V gene end was trimmed by 0 bases and the J gene end by 6 bases; junction bases not matched to a gene: 6. CDR1 and CDR2 (germline): SGHRS, YFSETQ. CDR3 DNA sequence: TGCGCCAGCAGCTTGGGGGGACAGGGGCCAGCCGAGCAGTACTTC. Its protein is CASSLGGQGPAEQYF.